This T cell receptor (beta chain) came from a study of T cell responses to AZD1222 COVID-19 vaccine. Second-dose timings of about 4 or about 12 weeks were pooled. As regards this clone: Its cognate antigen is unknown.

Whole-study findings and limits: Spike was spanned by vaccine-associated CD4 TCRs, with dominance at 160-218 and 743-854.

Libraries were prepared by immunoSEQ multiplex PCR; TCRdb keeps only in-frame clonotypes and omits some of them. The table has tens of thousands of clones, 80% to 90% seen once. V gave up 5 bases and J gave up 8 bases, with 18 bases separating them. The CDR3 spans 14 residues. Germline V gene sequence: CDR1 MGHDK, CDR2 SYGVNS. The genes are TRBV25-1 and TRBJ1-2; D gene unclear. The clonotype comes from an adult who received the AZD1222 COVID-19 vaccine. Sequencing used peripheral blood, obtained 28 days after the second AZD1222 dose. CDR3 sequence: CASSQLGQTRGYTF. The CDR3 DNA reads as TGTGCCAGCAGTCAGTTGGGCCAAACCCGCGGCTACACCTTC.